Below, 11 T cell receptor beta chains from the same sample are listed, as sequenced in a study of PD-L1 blockade in urothelial cancer. Time point defined: peripheral blood 6 weeks after treatment start. Method: immunoSEQ multiplex PCR; TCRdb's copy keeps in-frame clones and lacks some. The sample carries roughly 51,000 clones, roughly 88% recorded once. Here the sequenced sample was PBMCs, taken around atezolizumab (anti-PD-L1) treatment. The receptor set was obtained from a man aged 45-65 years with urothelial cancer.

The J gene is TRBJ1-4, the V gene TRBV29-1; 10 bases map to TRBD1. The CDR3 covers 12 residues. CDR1 and CDR2 from the germline V gene are SQVTM and ANQGSEA. V was pared by 4 bases and J by 8 bases, with 1 base of the junction left unmatched. CDR3 region: CSVGDRGEKLFF. DNA of the CDR3: TGCAGCGTTGGGGACAGGGGCGAAAAACTGTTTTTT.

This rearrangement joins TRBV6-6 to TRBJ2-2; 7 bases map to TRBD1. This CDR3 spans 16 amino acids. Germline loops: CDR1 MNHNY, CDR2 SVGAGI (reference sequence). With V trimmed by 4 bases and J by 2 bases, 7 bases remained unmatched. The CDR3 region is CASSSLGQVNTGELFF. In nucleotides, the CDR3 is TGTGCCAGCAGTTCCCTTGGACAGGTCAACACCGGGGAGCTGTTTTTT.

This clone was seen a single time. This sequence joins TRBV19 and TRBJ1-2; D is perhaps TRBD1 (5 bases). Between the trimmed V and J ends, which lost 8 bases and 4 bases, there was a span of 8 bases. Germline-derived CDR1 and CDR2 are LNHDA and SQIVND (reference sequence). The CDR3 totals 11 residues. The CDR3 DNA follows: TGTGCCAGTTCGGGGGGCTATGGCTACACCTTC. It translates to CASSGGYGYTF.

The chain uses TRBV9 and TRBJ2-3, with a weak D call TRBD2 (5 bases). The germline V and J ends were trimmed by 0 bases and 2 bases, with 13 bases remaining between them. This CDR3 is built from 16 residues. The V gene's germline CDR1 is SGDLS and CDR2 YYNGEE. The CDR3 here is CASSVAGGWYTDTQYF. The CDR3 DNA is TGTGCCAGCAGCGTAGCAGGAGGTTGGTACACAGATACGCAGTATTTT.

The genes are TRBV4-1 and TRBJ2-2; TRBD2 matches 10 bases. CDR1 is MGHRA and CDR2 is YSYEKL in the germline V gene. CDR3 length: 19 residues. Germline trimming cut 0 bases from V and 5 bases from J; bases unmatched to any gene: 12. The DNA of the CDR3 is TGCGCCAGCAGCCAAGATCCAGCGGGGGGGAGGGTATATACCGGGGAGCTGTTTTTT. Its protein product is CASSQDPAGGRVYTGELFF.

The chain has TRBV5-6 and TRBJ2-5; 8 bases line up with TRBD1. The CDR3 is made up of 17 amino acids. V dropped 2 bases and J dropped 5; count of bases not matched to a gene: 14. CDR1 SGHDT and CDR2 YYEEEE come from the germline V gene. This CDR3 is CASSLRPGGFYAETQYF. The CDR3 DNA is TGTGCCAGCAGCTTAAGGCCAGGGGGCTTCTATGCGGAGACCCAGTACTTC.

This sequence joins TRBV5-1 and TRBJ2-3, with TRBD2 as a possible D gene (6 bases). The CDR3 extends over 14 amino acids. The germline V gene encodes CDR1 SGHRS and CDR2 YFSETQ. Deletions cut 4 bases from V and 3 bases from J, with 12 bases between. CDR3 bases: TGCGCCAGCAGCCCCGGGACTCCTACAGATACGCAGTATTTT. Translated: CASSPGTPTDTQYF.

This clone was observed a handful of times. The V call is TRBV19, the J call TRBJ1-1; D is ambiguous. This CDR3 contains 13 residues. The V and J ends lost 5 bases and 1 base respectively, with 8 bases between them. Germline V gives CDR1 LNHDA, CDR2 SQIVND (reference sequence). The CDR3 spells CASSEQKNTEAFF. DNA of the CDR3: TGTGCCAGTAGTGAACAAAAGAACACTGAAGCTTTCTTT. Filled out from reference TRBV19 and TRBJ1-1, the complete variable domain reads DGGITQSPKYLFRKEGQNVTLSCEQNLNHDAMYWYRQDPGQGLRLIYYSQIVNDFQKGDIAEGYSVSREKKESFPLTVTSAQKNPTAFYLCASSEQKNTEAFFGQGTRLTVV.

V is TRBV4-1 and J is TRBJ1-1, with 9 bases fitting TRBD1. CDR1 MGHRA and CDR2 YSYEKL come from the germline V gene. Trimming cost V 2 bases and J 0 bases; bases outside gene matches: 4. The CDR3 covers 16 residues. The CDR3 protein is CASSQPDRGVNTEAFF. The CDR3 DNA sequence: TGCGCCAGCAGCCAACCGGACAGGGGCGTGAACACTGAAGCTTTCTTT.

The rearrangement joins TRBV4-1 to TRBJ2-7, with 10 bases identical to TRBD1. Germline-derived CDR1 and CDR2 are MGHRA and YSYEKL. This CDR3 is built from 15 residues. Losses at the gene ends were 2 bases for V and 4 bases for J; bases not matched to a gene: 5. The CDR3 region is CASSQRDRGGYEQYF. DNA of the CDR3: TGCGCCAGCAGCCAAAGGGACAGGGGAGGGTACGAGCAGTACTTC.

V is TRBV7-2 and J is TRBJ2-7; 11 nucleotides match TRBD2. Germline V gene sequence: CDR1 SGHTA, CDR2 FQGNSA. Trimming removed 5 bases from V and 4 bases from J; junction bases left unmatched: 10. This CDR3 region has 16 residues. CDR3 protein: CASSPTSGSSTYEQYF. CDR3 in DNA: TGTGCCAGCAGCCCAACTAGCGGGAGTTCAACGTACGAGCAGTACTTC.